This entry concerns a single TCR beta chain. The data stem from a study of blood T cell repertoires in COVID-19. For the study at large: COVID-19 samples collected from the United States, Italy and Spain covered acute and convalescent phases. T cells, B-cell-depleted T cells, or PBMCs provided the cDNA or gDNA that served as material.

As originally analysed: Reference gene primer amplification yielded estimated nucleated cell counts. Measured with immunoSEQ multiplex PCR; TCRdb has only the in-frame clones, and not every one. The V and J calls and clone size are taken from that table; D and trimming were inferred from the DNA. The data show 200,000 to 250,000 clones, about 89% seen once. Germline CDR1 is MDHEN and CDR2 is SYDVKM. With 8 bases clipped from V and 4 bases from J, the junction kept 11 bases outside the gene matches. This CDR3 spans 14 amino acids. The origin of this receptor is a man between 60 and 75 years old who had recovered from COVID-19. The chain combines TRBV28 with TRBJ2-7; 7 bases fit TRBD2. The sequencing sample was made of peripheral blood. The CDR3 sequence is CASGQRDPIYEQYF. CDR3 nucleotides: TGTGCCAGCGGTCAGCGGGATCCCATATACGAGCAGTACTTC.